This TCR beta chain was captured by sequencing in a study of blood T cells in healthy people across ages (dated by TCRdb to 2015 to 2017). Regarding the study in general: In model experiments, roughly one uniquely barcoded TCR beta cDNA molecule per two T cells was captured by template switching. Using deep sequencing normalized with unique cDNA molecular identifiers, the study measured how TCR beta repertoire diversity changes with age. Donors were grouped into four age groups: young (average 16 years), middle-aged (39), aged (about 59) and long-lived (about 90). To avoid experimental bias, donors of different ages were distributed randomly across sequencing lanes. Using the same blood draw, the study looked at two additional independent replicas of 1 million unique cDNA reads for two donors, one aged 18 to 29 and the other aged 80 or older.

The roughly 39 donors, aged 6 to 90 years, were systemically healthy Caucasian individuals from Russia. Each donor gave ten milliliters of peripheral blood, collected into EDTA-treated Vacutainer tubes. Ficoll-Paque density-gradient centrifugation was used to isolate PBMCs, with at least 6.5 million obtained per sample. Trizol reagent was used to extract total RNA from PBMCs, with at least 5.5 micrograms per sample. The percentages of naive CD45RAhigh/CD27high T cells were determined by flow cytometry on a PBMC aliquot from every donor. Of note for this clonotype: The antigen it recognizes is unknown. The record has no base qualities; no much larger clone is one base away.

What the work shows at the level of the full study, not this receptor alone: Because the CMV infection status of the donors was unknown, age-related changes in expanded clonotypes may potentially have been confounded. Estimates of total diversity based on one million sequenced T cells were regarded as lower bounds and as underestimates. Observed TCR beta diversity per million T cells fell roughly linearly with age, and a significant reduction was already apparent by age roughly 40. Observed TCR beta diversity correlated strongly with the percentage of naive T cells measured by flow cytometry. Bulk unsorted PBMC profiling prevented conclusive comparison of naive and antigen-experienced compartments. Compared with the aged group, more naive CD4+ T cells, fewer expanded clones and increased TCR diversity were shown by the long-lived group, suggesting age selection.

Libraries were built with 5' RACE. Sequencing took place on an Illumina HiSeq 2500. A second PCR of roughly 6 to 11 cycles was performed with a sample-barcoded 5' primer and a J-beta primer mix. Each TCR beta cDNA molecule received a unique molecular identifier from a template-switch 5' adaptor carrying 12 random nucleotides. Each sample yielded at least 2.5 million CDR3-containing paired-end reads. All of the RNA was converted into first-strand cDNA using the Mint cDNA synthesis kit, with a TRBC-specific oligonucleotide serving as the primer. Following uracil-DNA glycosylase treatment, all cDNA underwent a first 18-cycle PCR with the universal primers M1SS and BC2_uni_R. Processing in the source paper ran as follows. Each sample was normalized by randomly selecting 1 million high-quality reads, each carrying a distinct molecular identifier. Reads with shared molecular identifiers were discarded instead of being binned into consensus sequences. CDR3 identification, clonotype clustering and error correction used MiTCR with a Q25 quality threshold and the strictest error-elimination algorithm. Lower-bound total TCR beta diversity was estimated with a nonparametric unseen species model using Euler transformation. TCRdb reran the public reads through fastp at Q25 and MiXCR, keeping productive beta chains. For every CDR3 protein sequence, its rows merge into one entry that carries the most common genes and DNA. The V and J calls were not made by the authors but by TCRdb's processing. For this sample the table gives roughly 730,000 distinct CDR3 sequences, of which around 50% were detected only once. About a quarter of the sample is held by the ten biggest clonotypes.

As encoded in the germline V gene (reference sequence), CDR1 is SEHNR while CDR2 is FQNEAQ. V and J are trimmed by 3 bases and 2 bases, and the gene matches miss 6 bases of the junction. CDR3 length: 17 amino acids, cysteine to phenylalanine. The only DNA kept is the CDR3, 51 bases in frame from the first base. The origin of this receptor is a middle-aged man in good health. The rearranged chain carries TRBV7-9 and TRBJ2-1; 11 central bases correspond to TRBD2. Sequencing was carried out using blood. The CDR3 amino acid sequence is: CASSLASGGSPYNEQFF. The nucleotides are TGTGCCAGCAGCTTGGCTAGCGGGGGGTCTCCCTACAATGAGCAGTTCTTC.